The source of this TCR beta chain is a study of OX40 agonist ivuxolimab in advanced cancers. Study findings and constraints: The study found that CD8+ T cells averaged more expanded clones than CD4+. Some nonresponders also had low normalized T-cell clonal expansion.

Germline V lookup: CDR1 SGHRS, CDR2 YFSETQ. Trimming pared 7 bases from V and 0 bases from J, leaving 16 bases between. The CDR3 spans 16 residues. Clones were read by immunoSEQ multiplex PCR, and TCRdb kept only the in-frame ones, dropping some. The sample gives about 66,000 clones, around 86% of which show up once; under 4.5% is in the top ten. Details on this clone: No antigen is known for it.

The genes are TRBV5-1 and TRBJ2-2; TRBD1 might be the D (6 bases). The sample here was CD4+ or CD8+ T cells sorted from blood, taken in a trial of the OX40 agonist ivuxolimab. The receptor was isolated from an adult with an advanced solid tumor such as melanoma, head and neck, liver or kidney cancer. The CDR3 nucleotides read TGCGCCAGCTCAATAGGGGGATTTCCGAACACCGGGGAGCTGTTTTTT. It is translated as CASSIGGFPNTGELFF.